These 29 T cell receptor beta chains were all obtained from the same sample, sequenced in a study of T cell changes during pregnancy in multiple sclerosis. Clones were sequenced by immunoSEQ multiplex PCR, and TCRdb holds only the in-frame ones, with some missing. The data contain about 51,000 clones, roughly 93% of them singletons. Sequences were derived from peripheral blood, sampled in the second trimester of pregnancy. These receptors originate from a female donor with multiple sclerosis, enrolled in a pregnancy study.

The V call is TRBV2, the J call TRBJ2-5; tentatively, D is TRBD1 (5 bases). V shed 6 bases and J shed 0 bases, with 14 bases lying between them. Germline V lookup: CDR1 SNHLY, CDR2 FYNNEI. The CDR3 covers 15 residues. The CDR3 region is CASSLLLGDQETQYF. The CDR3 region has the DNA TGTGCCAGCAGCCTATTATTAGGGGACCAAGAGACCCAGTACTTC.

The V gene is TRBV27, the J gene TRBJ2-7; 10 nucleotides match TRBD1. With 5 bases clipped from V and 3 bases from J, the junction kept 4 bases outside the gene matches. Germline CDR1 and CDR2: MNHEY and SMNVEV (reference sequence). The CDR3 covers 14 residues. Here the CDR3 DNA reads TGTGCCAGCAGTGGGGACAGGGGAGGCTACGAGCAGTACTTC. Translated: CASSGDRGGYEQYF.

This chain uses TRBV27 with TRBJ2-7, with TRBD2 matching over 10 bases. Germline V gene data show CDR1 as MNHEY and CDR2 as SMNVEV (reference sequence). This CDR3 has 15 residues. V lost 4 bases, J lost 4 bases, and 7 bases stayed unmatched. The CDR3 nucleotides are TGTGCCAGCAGTTATGGACTAGCGGAGGAGTACGAGCAGTACTTC. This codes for CASSYGLAEEYEQYF.

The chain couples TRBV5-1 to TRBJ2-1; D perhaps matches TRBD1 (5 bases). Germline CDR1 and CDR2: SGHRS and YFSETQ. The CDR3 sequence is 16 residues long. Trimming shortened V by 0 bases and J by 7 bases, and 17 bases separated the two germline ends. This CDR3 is CASSLGSVRKGNEQFF. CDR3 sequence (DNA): TGCGCCAGCAGCTTGGGATCGGTAAGGAAGGGGAATGAGCAGTTCTTC.

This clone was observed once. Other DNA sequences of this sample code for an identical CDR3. CDR3 amino acids: CATSRDKRQGTEKLFF. CDR3 DNA: TGTGCCACCAGCAGAGATAAGAGACAGGGGACTGAAAAACTGTTTTTT. The rearrangement joins TRBV15 to TRBJ1-4; TRBD1 agrees at 8 bases. Germline V CDR1 and CDR2: LNHNV, YYDKDF (reference sequence). V was pared by 0 bases and J by 7 bases, with 7 bases of the junction left unmatched. The CDR3 sequence is 16 residues long.

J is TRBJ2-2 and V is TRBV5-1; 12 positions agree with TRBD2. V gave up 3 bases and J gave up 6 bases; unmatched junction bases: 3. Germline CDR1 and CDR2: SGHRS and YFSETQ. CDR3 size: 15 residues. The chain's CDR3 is CASSYGTSGSGELFF. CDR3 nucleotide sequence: TGCGCCAGCAGCTACGGGACTAGCGGGTCCGGGGAGCTGTTTTTT.

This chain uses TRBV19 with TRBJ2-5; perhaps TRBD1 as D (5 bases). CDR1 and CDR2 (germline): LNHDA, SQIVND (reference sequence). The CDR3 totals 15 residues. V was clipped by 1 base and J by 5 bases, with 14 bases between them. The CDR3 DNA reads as TGTGCCAGTAGTATAGGGGCAGGGATCGGGGAGACCCAGTACTTC. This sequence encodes CASSIGAGIGETQYF.

The CDR3 nucleotides are TGCGCCAGCAGCCAAGTCGGGGAGTCTGGCTATGGCTACACCTTC. Encoded protein: CASSQVGESGYGYTF. The chain links TRBV4-1 to TRBJ1-2; D gene uncertain. Germline lookup yields CDR1 MGHRA and CDR2 YSYEKL. Trimming shortened V by 1 base and J by 4 bases, and 13 bases separated the two germline ends. The CDR3 sequence is 15 residues long.

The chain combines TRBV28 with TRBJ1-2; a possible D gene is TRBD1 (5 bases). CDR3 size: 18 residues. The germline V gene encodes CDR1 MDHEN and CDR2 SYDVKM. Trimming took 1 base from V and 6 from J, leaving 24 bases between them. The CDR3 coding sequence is TGTGCCAGCAGTTTATTAGGTTCGGGGGGTTTCCCATCGGATGGCTACACCTTC. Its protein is CASSLLGSGGFPSDGYTF.

Here the CDR3 DNA reads TGTGCCAGCAGTTACTTCAGCGGGATGGTTGATGAGCAGTTCTTC. It codes for CASSYFSGMVDEQFF. The chain uses TRBV6-5 and TRBJ2-1; 7 bases are shared with TRBD2. Trimming at V came to 1 base and at J to 8 bases, leaving 8 bases not matched to a gene. This CDR3 has 15 residues. CDR1 is MNHEY and CDR2 is SVGAGI in the germline V gene.

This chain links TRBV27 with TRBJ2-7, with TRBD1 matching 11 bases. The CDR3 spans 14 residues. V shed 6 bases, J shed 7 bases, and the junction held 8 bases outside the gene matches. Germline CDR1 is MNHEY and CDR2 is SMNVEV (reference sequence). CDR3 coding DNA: TGTGCCAGCAGCCATGGACAGGGGGCGAGAGAGCAGTACTTC. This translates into CASSHGQGAREQYF.

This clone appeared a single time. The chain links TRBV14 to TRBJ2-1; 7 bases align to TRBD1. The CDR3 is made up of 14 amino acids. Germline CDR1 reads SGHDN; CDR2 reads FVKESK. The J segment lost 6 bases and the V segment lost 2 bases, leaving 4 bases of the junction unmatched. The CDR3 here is CASSQTQGVNEQFF. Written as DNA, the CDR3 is TGTGCCAGCAGCCAAACCCAGGGGGTCAATGAGCAGTTCTTC.

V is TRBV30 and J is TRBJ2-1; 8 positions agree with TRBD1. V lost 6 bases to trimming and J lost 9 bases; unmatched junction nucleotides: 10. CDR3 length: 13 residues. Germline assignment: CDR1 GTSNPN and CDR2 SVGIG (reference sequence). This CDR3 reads CACGDRGQGEQFF. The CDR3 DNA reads TGTGCCTGCGGAGACAGGGGTCAAGGTGAGCAGTTCTTC.

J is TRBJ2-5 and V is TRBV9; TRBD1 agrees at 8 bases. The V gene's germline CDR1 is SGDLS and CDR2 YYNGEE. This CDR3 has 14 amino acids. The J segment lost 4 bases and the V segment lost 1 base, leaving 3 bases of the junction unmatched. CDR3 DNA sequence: TGTGCCAGCAGCGTACCAGGACAGGGAGAGACCCAGTACTTC. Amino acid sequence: CASSVPGQGETQYF.

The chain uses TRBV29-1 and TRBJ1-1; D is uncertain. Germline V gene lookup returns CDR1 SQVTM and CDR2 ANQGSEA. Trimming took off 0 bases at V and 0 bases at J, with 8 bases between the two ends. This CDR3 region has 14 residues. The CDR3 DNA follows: TGCAGCGTTGAAGATGAGGGTATGAACACTGAAGCTTTCTTT. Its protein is CSVEDEGMNTEAFF.

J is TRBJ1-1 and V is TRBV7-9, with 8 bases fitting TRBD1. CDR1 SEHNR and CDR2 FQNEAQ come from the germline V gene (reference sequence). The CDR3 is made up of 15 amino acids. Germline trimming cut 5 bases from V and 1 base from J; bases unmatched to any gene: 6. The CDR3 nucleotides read TGTGCCAGCAGCCGAAGACAGGGGTCGAACACTGAAGCTTTCTTT. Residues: CASSRRQGSNTEAFF.

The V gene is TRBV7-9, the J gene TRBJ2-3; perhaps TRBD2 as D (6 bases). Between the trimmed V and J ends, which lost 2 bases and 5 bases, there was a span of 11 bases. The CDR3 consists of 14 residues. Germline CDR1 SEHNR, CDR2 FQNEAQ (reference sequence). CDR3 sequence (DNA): TGTGCCAGCAGCTTACCGGGAGTTATAGATACGCAGTATTTT. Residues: CASSLPGVIDTQYF. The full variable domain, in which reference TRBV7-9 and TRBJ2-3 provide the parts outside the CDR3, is DTGVSQNPRHKITKRGQNVTFRCDPISEHNRLYWYRQTLGQGPEFLTYFQNEAQLEKSRLLSDRFSAERPKGSFSTLEIQRTEQGDSAMYLCASSLPGVIDTQYFGPGTRLTVL.

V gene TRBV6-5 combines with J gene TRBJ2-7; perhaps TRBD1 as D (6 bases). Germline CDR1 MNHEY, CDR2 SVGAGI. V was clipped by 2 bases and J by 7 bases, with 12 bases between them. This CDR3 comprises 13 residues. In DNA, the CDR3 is TGTGCCAGCAGTTACATGGGGGCGGTTGAGCAGTACTTC. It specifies CASSYMGAVEQYF.

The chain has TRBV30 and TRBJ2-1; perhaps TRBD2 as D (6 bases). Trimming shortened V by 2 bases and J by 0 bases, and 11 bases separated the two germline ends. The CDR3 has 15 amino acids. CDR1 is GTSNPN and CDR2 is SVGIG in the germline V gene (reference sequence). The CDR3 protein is CAWSSLANSYNEQFF. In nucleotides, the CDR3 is TGTGCCTGGAGTTCTCTAGCGAACTCCTACAATGAGCAGTTCTTC.

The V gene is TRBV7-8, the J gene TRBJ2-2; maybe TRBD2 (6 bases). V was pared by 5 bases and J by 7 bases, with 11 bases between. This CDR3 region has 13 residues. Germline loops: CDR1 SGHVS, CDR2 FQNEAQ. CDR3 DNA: TGTGCCAGCAGCCCCGGGACTGTCGGGGAGCTGTTTTTT. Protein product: CASSPGTVGELFF.

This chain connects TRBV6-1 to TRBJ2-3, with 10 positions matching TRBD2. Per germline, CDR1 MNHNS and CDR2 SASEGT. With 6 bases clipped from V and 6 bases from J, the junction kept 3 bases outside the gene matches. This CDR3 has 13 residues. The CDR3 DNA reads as TGTGCCAGCAGCGGGACTAGCGACGATACGCAGTATTTT. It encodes CASSGTSDDTQYF.

The chain's CDR3 is CARSCVLAEWDNEQFF. The CDR3, as DNA: TGTGCCAGAAGCTGCGTATTGGCGGAGTGGGACAATGAGCAGTTCTTC. V gene TRBV5-3 combines with J gene TRBJ2-1, with D unclear. Being an ORF, TRBV5-3 has a function that is uncertain. There are 16 residues in the CDR3. The V end lost 3 bases, the J end lost 5 bases, and 18 bases lay between the germline ends.

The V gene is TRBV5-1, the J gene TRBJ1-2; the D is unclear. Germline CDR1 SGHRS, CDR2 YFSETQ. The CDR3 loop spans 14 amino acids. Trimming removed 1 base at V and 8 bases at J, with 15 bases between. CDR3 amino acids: CASSLTDSIEGYTF. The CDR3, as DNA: TGCGCCAGCAGCTTGACTGACTCGATAGAAGGCTACACCTTC. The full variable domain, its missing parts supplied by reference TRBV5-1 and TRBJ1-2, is KAGVTQTPRYLIKTRGQQVTLSCSPISGHRSVSWYQQTPGQGLQFLFEYFSETQRNKGNFPGRFSGRQFSNSRSEMNVSTLELGDSALYLCASSLTDSIEGYTFGSGTRLTVV.

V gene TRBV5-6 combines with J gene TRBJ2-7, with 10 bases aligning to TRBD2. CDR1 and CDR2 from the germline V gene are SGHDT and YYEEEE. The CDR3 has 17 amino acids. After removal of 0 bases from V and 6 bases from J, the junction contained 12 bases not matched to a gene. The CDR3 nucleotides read TGTGCCAGCAGCTTGGGCGTTGGTCTAGCGGGAGTTGGCGAGCAGTACTTC. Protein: CASSLGVGLAGVGEQYF.

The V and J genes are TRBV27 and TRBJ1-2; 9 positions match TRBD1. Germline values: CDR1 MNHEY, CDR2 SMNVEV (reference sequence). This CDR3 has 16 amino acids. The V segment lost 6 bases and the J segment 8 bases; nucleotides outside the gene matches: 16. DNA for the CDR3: TGTGCCAGCAGGAAGTTTATAGACAGGGGGTCAGAGGGCTACACCTTC. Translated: CASRKFIDRGSEGYTF.

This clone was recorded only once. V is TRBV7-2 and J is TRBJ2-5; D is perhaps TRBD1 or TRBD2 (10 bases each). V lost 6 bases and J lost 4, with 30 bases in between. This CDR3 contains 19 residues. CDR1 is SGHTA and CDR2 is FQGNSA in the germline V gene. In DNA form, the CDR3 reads TGTGCCAGCAGTCCCGACAGGGGGCGTCTAGCGGGAGTCAGAGAGACCCAGTACTTC. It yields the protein CASSPDRGRLAGVRETQYF.

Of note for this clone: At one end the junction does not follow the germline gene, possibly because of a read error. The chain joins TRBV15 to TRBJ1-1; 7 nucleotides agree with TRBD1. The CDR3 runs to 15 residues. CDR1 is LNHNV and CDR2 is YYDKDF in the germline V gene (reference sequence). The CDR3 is CATSGEQGLNTEAFF. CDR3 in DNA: TGTGCCACCAGCGGAGAACAGGGGCTGAACACTGAAGCTTTCTTT.

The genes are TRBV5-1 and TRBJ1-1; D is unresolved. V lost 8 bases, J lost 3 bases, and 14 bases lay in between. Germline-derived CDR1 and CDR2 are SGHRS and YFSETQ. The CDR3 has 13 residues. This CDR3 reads CASGREVYTEAFF. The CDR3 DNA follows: TGCGCCAGTGGACGGGAGGTGTACACTGAAGCTTTCTTT.

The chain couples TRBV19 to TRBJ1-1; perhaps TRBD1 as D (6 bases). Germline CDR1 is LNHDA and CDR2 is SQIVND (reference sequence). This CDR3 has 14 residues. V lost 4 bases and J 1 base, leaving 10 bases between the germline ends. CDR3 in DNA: TGTGCCAGTAGTACAATGACAGGGAACACTGAAGCTTTCTTT. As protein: CASSTMTGNTEAFF.